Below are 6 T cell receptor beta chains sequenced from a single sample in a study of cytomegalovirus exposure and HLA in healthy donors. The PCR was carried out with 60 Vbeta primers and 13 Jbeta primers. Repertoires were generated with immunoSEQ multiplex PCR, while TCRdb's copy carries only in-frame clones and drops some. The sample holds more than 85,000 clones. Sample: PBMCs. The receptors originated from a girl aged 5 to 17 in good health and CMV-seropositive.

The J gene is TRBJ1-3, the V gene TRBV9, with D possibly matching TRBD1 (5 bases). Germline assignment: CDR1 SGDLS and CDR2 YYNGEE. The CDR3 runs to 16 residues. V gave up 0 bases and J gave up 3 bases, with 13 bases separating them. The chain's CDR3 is CASSVDTGLLGNTIYF. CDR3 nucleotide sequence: TGTGCCAGCAGCGTAGACACGGGACTACTTGGAAACACCATATATTTT.

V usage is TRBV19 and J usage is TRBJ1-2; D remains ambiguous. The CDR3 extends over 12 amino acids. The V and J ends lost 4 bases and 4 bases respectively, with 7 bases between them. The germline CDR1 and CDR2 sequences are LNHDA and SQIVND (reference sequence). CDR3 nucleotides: TGTGCCAGTAGTACCCCAGGCTATGGCTACACCTTC. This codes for CASSTPGYGYTF.

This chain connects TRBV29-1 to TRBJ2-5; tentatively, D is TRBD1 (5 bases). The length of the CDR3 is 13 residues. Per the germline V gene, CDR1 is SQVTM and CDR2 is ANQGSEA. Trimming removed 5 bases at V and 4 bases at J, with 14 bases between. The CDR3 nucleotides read TGCAGCGTTCGTGTGGGGCGGACAGAGACCCAGTACTTC. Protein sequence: CSVRVGRTETQYF. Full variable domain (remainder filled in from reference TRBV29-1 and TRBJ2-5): SAVISQKPSRDICQRGTSLTIQCQVDSQVTMMFWYRQQPGQSLTLIATANQGSEATYESGFVIDKFPISRPNLTFSTLTVSNMSPEDSSIYLCSVRVGRTETQYFGPGTRLLVL.

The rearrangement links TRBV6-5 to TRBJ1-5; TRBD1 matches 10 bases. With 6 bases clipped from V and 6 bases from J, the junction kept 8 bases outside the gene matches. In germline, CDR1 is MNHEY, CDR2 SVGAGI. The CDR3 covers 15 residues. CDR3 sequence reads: CASSRGTGEGQPQHF. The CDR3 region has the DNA TGTGCCAGCAGCCGAGGGACAGGGGAAGGTCAGCCCCAGCATTTT.

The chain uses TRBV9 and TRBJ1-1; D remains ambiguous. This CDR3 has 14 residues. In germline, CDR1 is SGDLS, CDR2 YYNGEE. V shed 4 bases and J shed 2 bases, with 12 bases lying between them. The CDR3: CASSPAEGNTEAFF. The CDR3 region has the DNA TGTGCCAGCAGCCCCGCAGAGGGAAACACTGAAGCTTTCTTT.

Written as DNA, the CDR3 is TGTGCCAGCAGCGGATCCCTAGGCTACACAGATACGCAGTATTTT. This encodes CASSGSLGYTDTQYF. This rearrangement joins TRBV9 to TRBJ2-3, with unresolved D. The CDR3 totals 15 residues. CDR1 and CDR2 from the germline V gene are SGDLS and YYNGEE. Trimming pared 3 bases from V and 2 bases from J, leaving 13 bases between.